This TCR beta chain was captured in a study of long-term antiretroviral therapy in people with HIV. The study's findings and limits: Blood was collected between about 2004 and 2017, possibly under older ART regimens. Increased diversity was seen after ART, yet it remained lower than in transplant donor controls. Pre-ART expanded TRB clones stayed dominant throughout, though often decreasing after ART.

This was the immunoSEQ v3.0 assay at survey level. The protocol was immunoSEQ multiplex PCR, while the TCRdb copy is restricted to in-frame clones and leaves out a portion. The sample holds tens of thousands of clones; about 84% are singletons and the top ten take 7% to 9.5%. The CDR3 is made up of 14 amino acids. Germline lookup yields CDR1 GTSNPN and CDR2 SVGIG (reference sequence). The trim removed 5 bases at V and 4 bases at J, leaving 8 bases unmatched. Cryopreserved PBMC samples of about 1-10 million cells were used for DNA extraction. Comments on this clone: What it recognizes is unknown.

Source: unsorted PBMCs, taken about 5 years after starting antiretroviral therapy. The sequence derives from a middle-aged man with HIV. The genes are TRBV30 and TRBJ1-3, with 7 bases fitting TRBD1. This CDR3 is CAWSRTGGGNTIYF. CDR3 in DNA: TGTGCCTGGTCACGGACAGGTGGAGGAAACACCATATATTTT.